The present entry profiles one T cell receptor (beta chain) with its context. This receptor's antigen is unknown. No much larger clone is present one base from it, and per-base qualities are unavailable. Stable Graves' hyperthyroidism was defined as the absence of progression to ophthalmopathy over 18 months of follow-up. Hyperthyroidism patients were newly diagnosed, had a disease duration of under 2 months, and were aged 18 to 65 years. Any patient with an uncontrolled infection, another autoimmune disease, pregnancy or lactation was excluded. Diagnoses relied on clinical symptoms, serum thyroxine and TRAb, thyroid ultrasound and orbital computed tomography. PBMCs were separated from approximately 10 ml of fresh peripheral blood using Ficoll-Paque density gradient centrifugation. Total RNA was extracted with Trizol reagent, and quality was checked on an Agilent 2100 Bioanalyzer. The data originate from a study of T cells in Graves' hyperthyroidism and ophthalmopathy (dated by TCRdb to about 2019). In the study overall: Peripheral blood was sampled at the time of initial diagnosis, prior to any treatment. To identify TCR V-J signatures that set the groups apart, the researchers used a discovery cohort of 90 to 100 patients, made up of fewer than 50 with Graves' ophthalmopathy and 55 to 65 with stable Graves' hyperthyroidism. Prospective prediction of ophthalmopathy was tested in an independent validation cohort of some 19 hyperthyroidism patients and 17 patients who later progressed to ophthalmopathy. The approximately 98 discovery patients were randomly divided into training and test sets at a 7:3 ratio. In about 6 Graves' hyperthyroidism patients, the study also compared T-cell repertoires from thyroid tissue with T-cell repertoires from blood. After sampling, hyperthyroidism patients received methimazole starting at 30 mg daily, and ophthalmopathy patients received high-dose intravenous methylprednisolone. TCR Vbeta CDR3 sequencing of 135 peripheral blood samples (under 45 ophthalmopathy, over 70 hyperthyroidism and about 17 progressor patients) is reported in the paper.

The CDR1 and CDR2 encoded by the germline V gene (reference sequence) are DFQATT and SNEGSKA. V is pruned by 5 bases and J by 10 bases, leaving 6 bases of the junction without a gene match. From its cysteine to its phenylalanine, the CDR3 spans 12 amino acids. Solely the CDR3 DNA is kept, with 36 bases framed from the first base. The TCR beta CDR3 regions were amplified from the RNA transcripts. For the first round of RT-PCR on the TCR CDR3, the HTBI primer set was used together with the Qiagen OneStep RT-PCR kit. Libraries were constructed in a second round of multiplex PCR, after which size selection and purification were performed. Paired-end sequencing of the libraries was performed with 100 bp reads on an Illumina HiSeq2000. In the source study's methods: Raw data were processed with SOAPnuke, discarding reads with adapters, uncalled bases, mean Phred below 15, or no exact constant-primer or identifier match. High-quality paired reads were merged with COPE v1.2.5, and unique nucleotide sequences were defined as clonotypes. Clonotypes were aligned to IMGT TRBV, TRBD and TRBJ reference segments using MiTCR v1.1. Analysis was restricted to V-J combinations with a frequency above 0.0001, which covered 99.2% of repertoires. The TCS score was defined as F50 (clonal expansion) divided by E x V (chaos), with BLOSUM62-based TCRdist calculated between CDR3 peptides within each V-J. Welch's t-statistics and random forest reduced roughly 540 V-J features to under 15, which were used in a naive Bayes classifier (R e1071). The public sequencing data were trimmed at Q25 with fastp and processed into clonotypes with MiXCR by TCRdb, which kept only in-frame beta chains. Each CDR3 protein gets just one entry, which takes the most common genes and DNA from the rows behind it. The V and J calls follow TCRdb's processing rather than the paper's. This sample lists 300,000 to 450,000 distinct CDR3 sequences; 14% were detected once. Together, the top ten hold approximately 10% of the sample.

Overall study outcomes, separate from this receptor: Sample size was not statistically predetermined, and blinding of investigators to group allocation was not performed. Ophthalmopathy was separated from stable hyperthyroidism by a 13 V-J signature model, with around 90% sensitivity and roughly 81% specificity obtained in cross-validation and 80%/75% obtained in testing. In validation, progression to ophthalmopathy was predicted by the model with around 71% sensitivity and about 72% specificity, a median of around 6.5 months before onset. Most expanded thyroid clonotypes (frequency above 0.001) were also detected in blood, a finding suggesting that blood repertoires may reflect thyroid immune responses.

The sequencing sample was made of blood. The V and J genes are TRBV20-1 and TRBJ2-1; 9 nucleotides in the junction match TRBD2. This TCR was recovered from a woman aged 55-69 years with Graves' hyperthyroidism. The CDR3 region reads CSAPRTSAEQFF. Read as DNA, the sequence is TGCAGTGCTCCAAGGACTAGCGCAGAGCAGTTCTTC.